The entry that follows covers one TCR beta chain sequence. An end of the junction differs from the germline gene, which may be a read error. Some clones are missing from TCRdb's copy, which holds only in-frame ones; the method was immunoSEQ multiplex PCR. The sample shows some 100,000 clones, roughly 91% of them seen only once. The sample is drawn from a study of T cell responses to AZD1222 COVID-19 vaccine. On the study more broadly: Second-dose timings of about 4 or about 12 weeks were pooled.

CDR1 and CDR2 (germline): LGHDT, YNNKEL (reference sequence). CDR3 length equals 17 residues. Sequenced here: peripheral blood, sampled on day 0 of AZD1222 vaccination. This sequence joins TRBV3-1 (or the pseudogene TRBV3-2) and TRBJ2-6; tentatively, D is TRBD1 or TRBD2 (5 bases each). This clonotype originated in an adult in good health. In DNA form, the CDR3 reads TGTGCCAGCACCCAAGGGACCTCAAGCTCTGGGGCCAACGTCCTGACTTTC. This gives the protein CASTQGTSSSGANVLTF.